One and the same sample provided the 10 T cell receptor beta chains below, sequenced in a study of PD-1 blockade in mismatch repair-deficient tumors. Their recognized antigens are unknown. The sample's time point: roughly ten-day in vitro stimulation with candidate neoantigen peptide 2. This table comes from immunoSEQ multiplex PCR, and its TCRdb copy is limited to in-frame clones, with some not included. The sample has about 9,800 clones, approximately 83% seen once; the top ten hold 20% to 25%. The sample was cells cultured in vitro, taken from a patient treated with pembrolizumab. These TCRs come from an adult with mismatch repair-deficient cancer.

The rearrangement links TRBV7-2 to TRBJ1-1; D not certain. V was pared by 5 bases and J by 2 bases, with 12 bases between. The CDR3 has 14 amino acids. CDR1 and CDR2 (germline): SGHTA, FQGNSA. The CDR3 spells CASSRRPGNTEAFF. As DNA, the CDR3 is TGTGCCAGCAGCCGACGGCCGGGAAACACTGAAGCTTTCTTT.

This rearrangement joins TRBV7-9 to TRBJ1-6, with 8 bases matching TRBD1. Germline values: CDR1 SEHNR, CDR2 FQNEAQ (reference sequence). J lost 6 bases, V lost 5 bases, and 9 bases had no gene match. There are 16 residues in the CDR3. The chain's CDR3 is CASSPPGQGRNSPLHF. CDR3 DNA: TGTGCCAGCAGCCCCCCCGGACAGGGTCGTAATTCACCCCTCCACTTT.

The V gene is TRBV10-3, the J gene TRBJ1-1; a possible D gene is TRBD1 (6 bases). The length of the CDR3 is 13 residues. V was shortened by 10 bases and J by 4 bases, with 16 bases between the two germline ends. In germline, CDR1 is ENHRY, CDR2 SYGVKD. The chain's CDR3 is CASSDSSGTEAFF. The CDR3 DNA follows: TGTGCCAGTTCGGACAGTTCGGGCACTGAAGCTTTCTTT.

This clone was seen just once. The chain carries TRBV7-2 and TRBJ1-5; no clear D gene. This CDR3 spans 16 amino acids. Per the germline V gene, CDR1 is SGHTA and CDR2 is FQGNSA. V lost 9 bases, J lost 0 bases, and 18 bases lay in between. DNA for the CDR3: TGTGCCAGGACCGGACGGGTCATTAATAGCAATCAGCCCCAGCATTTT. The encoded protein is CARTGRVINSNQPQHF.

This clone was seen a single time. This chain joins TRBV27 and TRBJ2-7; no clear D gene. From germline, CDR1 is MNHEY and CDR2 SMNVEV (reference sequence). The CDR3 has 11 residues. The V and J ends lost 2 bases and 5 bases respectively, with 4 bases between them. CDR3 region: CASSLGNEQYF. The CDR3 coding sequence is TGTGCCAGCAGTTTAGGTAACGAGCAGTACTTC.

The CDR3 DNA reads as TGCGCCAGCAGCCCCCAGGGGCCCTACAATGAGCAGTTCTTC. It is translated as CASSPQGPYNEQFF. V and J are TRBV5-1 and TRBJ2-1; TRBD1 might be the D (6 bases). The CDR3 is 14 amino acids. Trimming shortened V by 4 bases and J by 2 bases, and 10 bases separated the two germline ends. Germline V CDR1 and CDR2: SGHRS, YFSETQ.

The chain combines TRBV5-8 with TRBJ2-5; 15 bases are shared with TRBD2. Losses at the gene ends were 3 bases for V and 2 bases for J; bases not matched to a gene: 8. The CDR3 spans 18 residues. Germline CDR1 is SGHTS and CDR2 is YDEGEE. The CDR3 coding sequence is TGTGCCAGCAGCTCCGGGACTAGCGGGAGGCCCGTTCAAGAGACCCAGTACTTC. Its translation is CASSSGTSGRPVQETQYF.

The J gene is TRBJ2-7, the V gene TRBV28; 9 bases map to TRBD2. V trimming: 3 bases; J trimming: 5 bases; junction bases outside the gene matches: 5. Germline lookup yields CDR1 MDHEN and CDR2 SYDVKM. This CDR3 region has 14 residues. The CDR3 is CASSFYSGSDEQYF. DNA for the CDR3: TGTGCCAGCAGTTTCTATAGCGGGAGCGACGAGCAGTACTTC.

The genes are TRBV25-1 and TRBJ1-4; no firm D call. Germline loops: CDR1 MGHDK, CDR2 SYGVNS. The CDR3 totals 17 residues. Trimming pared 2 bases from V and 8 bases from J, leaving 21 bases between. CDR3 DNA: TGTGCCAGCAGTGAAAATAACGTGTGGGATAGAGCAGAAAAACTGTTTTTT. It specifies CASSENNVWDRAEKLFF.

The J gene is TRBJ1-2, the V gene TRBV7-9; 9 bases line up with TRBD1. Germline values: CDR1 SEHNR, CDR2 FQNEAQ (reference sequence). CDR3 length: 16 amino acids. V trimming: 4 bases; J trimming: 8 bases; junction bases outside the gene matches: 14. In DNA, the CDR3 is TGTGCCAGCAGCTACCCCAGGGGACAGGGTACTGTCGGCTACACCTTC. This translates into CASSYPRGQGTVGYTF.